This is a list of T cell receptor beta chains from one sample in a study of cytomegalovirus exposure and HLA in healthy donors. TCRdb's copy holds only in-frame clones and misses some; the assay was immunoSEQ multiplex PCR. Altogether tens of thousands of clones are present, over 85% being singletons, with the ten largest covering approximately 1.5%. The sequencing input was PBMCs. Every receptor here comes from a man younger than 35 in good health and CMV-seropositive. CDR3s leave out the opening cysteine and the closing phenylalanine or tryptophan. The order of the fields is V gene, J gene, CDR3 protein.

TRBV28	TRBJ2-3	ASSLVGGVNTQY
TRBV6-1	TRBJ2-3	ASSEGLLRRVGTDTQY
TRBV7-8	TRBJ2-1	ASSLPSSGPSYNEQF
TRBV7-3	TRBJ2-1	ASSLQGGRAVIVEQF
TRBV6-6	TRBJ2-5	ASRRGTSGSPLSD
TRBV10-3	TRBJ2-7	AISASGMDPYEQY
TRBV10-2	TRBJ2-1	ASSLEGKGIDNEQF
TRBV30	TRBJ2-1	AWSVTINEQF
TRBV10-2	TRBJ1-4	ASSELNNEKLF
TRBV5-4	TRBJ2-3	ASSLSGRSSTDTQY
TRBV10-3	TRBJ2-2	AINSPSGRENTGELF
TRBV28	TRBJ2-1	ASADPSGSYNEQF
TRBV10-3	TRBJ2-7	AIRGSSSYEQY
TRBV19	TRBJ2-6	ASSAGQPSGANVLT
TRBV5-5	TRBJ2-5	ASSLDHPGTGVQETQY
TRBV5-1	TRBJ2-7	ASSFGQGSEQY
TRBV15	TRBJ2-7	ATSKSPGRRISYEQY
TRBV7-9	TRBJ2-5	ASSTGTSGRARETQY
TRBV6-5	TRBJ2-7	ASSSSGTVTYEQY